The 10 T cell receptor beta chains presented below share a single source sample, sequenced in a study of T cells in Graves' hyperthyroidism and ophthalmopathy. Researchers took RNA transcripts and amplified the TCR beta CDR3 regions from them. Using the HTBI primer set, a first-round RT-PCR was run on the TCR CDR3. Via MiXCR, TCRdb re-called the multiplex PCR reads, giving one row per CDR3 protein. The sample has about 480,000 distinct CDR3 sequences; 22% are singletons. The sample consisted of blood. The source of these receptors is a woman in her seventies with Graves' ophthalmopathy.

This clonotype was seen a handful of times. CDR3 sequence (DNA): TGTGCCAGCAGTTCCGCCACCACCAACTATGGCTACACCTTC. It codes for CASSSATTNYGYTF. This chain joins TRBV6-1 and TRBJ1-2, with no clear D. The V end lost 5 bases, the J end lost 2 bases, and 12 bases lay between the germline ends. The CDR3 loop spans 14 amino acids. CDR1 and CDR2 from the germline V gene are MNHNS and SASEGT.

The chain couples TRBV20-1 to TRBJ2-5; TRBD2 aligns across 10 bases. CDR1 and CDR2 from the germline V gene are DFQATT and SNEGSKA (reference sequence). The CDR3 has 16 amino acids. V was pared by 1 base and J by 4 bases, with 9 bases of the junction left unmatched. The CDR3 reads CSARGSASGSLETQYF. Written as DNA, the CDR3 is TGCAGTGCTAGAGGTTCGGCTAGCGGGAGCTTAGAGACCCAGTACTTC.

This clonotype was detected only a few times. The chain uses TRBV28 and TRBJ1-2, with 7 bases lining up with TRBD1. This CDR3 contains 14 residues. V trimming: 10 bases; J trimming: 0 bases; junction bases outside the gene matches: 8. Germline CDR1 MDHEN, CDR2 SYDVKM. Written as DNA, the CDR3 is TGTGCCACCGAAGGGGACAGAGCTAACTATGGCTACACCTTC. It translates to CATEGDRANYGYTF.

This clonotype was recorded many times. CDR3 nucleotide sequence: TGTGCCAGCAGCTCCTGGGCCTACGAGCAGTACTTC. Translating it yields CASSSWAYEQYF. The V gene is TRBV7-2, the J gene TRBJ2-7; no definite D call. V shed 4 bases and J shed 2 bases, with 6 bases lying between them. Looked up from germline, CDR1 is SGHTA and CDR2 is FQGNSA. This CDR3 has 12 residues.

This clonotype was counted ten times or more. The genes are TRBV7-2 and TRBJ1-1, with D tentatively TRBD1 (6 bases). Between the trimmed V and J ends, which lost 2 bases and 8 bases, there was a span of 21 bases. This CDR3 has 16 amino acids. Per the germline V gene, CDR1 is SGHTA and CDR2 is FQGNSA. The DNA of the CDR3 is TGTGCCAGCAGCTTACCGCAGGGGAGAGTGGAGGGCGAAGCTTTCTTT. This translates into CASSLPQGRVEGEAFF.

This chain links TRBV7-6 with TRBJ1-3, with 7 bases aligning to TRBD1. CDR3 length: 16 amino acids. Germline CDR1 reads SGHVS; CDR2 reads FNYEAQ. The ends lost 5 bases at V and 0 bases at J; junction bases unmatched: 7. Here the CDR3 DNA reads TGTGCCAGCAGCATGGACAGGCCGCACTCTGGAAACACCATATATTTT. It encodes CASSMDRPHSGNTIYF.

CDR3 DNA sequence: TGCAGTGCTAGATATAGCTCCTACAATGAGCAGTTCTTC. Its protein product is CSARYSSYNEQFF. The gene calls are TRBV20-1 and TRBJ2-1; D unclear. The CDR3 sequence is 13 residues long. The germline V and J ends were trimmed by 2 bases and 0 bases, with 5 bases remaining between them. Germline V CDR1 and CDR2: DFQATT, SNEGSKA (reference sequence).

This clonotype was seen more than once but under ten times. One end of the junction varies from germline; a read error may be responsible. The chain links TRBV7-2 to TRBJ2-2; 10 bases agree with TRBD2. The CDR3 runs to 16 residues. Germline CDR1 SGHTA, CDR2 FQGNSA. The CDR3 reads CASSLAGLAKTGELFF. The CDR3 DNA is TGTGCCAGCAGCTTAGCGGGACTAGCGAAAACCGGGGAGCTGTTTTTT.

This chain joins TRBV3-1 and TRBJ2-7; D not resolved. V was cut by 1 base and J by 0 bases, with 7 bases left in between. CDR1 and CDR2 (germline): LGHDT, YNNKEL (reference sequence). The length of the CDR3 is 14 residues. As DNA, the CDR3 is TGTGCCAGCAGCCAAGCCCAGAGCTCCTACGAGCAGTACTTC. This gives the protein CASSQAQSSYEQYF.

The sample holds a few counts of this clonotype. This chain joins TRBV20-1 and TRBJ2-1; TRBD2 matches 14 bases. Per the germline V gene, CDR1 is DFQATT and CDR2 is SNEGSKA (reference sequence). The CDR3 is made up of 16 amino acids. The trim removed 3 bases at V and 3 bases at J, leaving 4 bases unmatched. CDR3 loop: CSAREGLAGDYNEQFF. DNA for the CDR3: TGCAGTGCTAGGGAGGGACTAGCGGGAGACTACAATGAGCAGTTCTTC.